This record covers a single TCR beta chain. The J segment lost 3 bases and the V segment lost 4 bases, leaving 7 bases of the junction unmatched. The CDR3 sequence is 16 residues long. CDR1 and CDR2 (germline): MDHEN, SYDVKM. The entry originates in a study of blood T cell repertoires in COVID-19. Study-wide context: Sites across the United States, Italy and Spain contributed samples from acute and convalescent COVID-19. Sources were T cells, B-cell-depleted T cells, or PBMCs; the material itself was cDNA or gDNA.

Study processing details: Amplified reference gene primers provided the basis for estimating nucleated cell counts. Produced via immunoSEQ multiplex PCR; TCRdb's table is partial and in-frame only. That table is the source of V, J and clone size, and D and trimming were worked out from the DNA. There are roughly 100,000 clones in the sample; 70% to 90% occur only once, and approximately 3.1% lies in the top ten. What was sequenced was peripheral blood. The chain recombines TRBV28 with TRBJ2-1; TRBD1 matches at 9 bases. The sequence was obtained from a man aged 50-59 years in a cohort sampled during active COVID-19. CDR3 region: CASSSSGTGSYNEQFF. DNA for the CDR3: TGTGCCAGCAGTTCCTCCGGGACAGGGAGCTACAATGAGCAGTTCTTC.